The 8 T cell receptor beta chains below were found in one sample sequenced in a study of shared clonotypes between healthy human individuals. Sequenced by immunoSEQ multiplex PCR; TCRdb stores in-frame clones only, minus some. The repertoire has some 900,000 clones, approximately 80% of them found once; the top ten carry roughly 1.5%. Sample: memory CD4+ T cells sorted from blood. The subset: CD45RA-negative fraction. These TCRs come from a man aged 18 to 35 in good health.

The genes are TRBV14 and TRBJ2-4, with D uncertain. Germline V CDR1 and CDR2: SGHDN, FVKESK. With 6 bases removed from V and 9 bases from J, the gap between germline ends came to 12 bases. The CDR3 loop spans 12 amino acids. The CDR3 protein is CASSQIVGIQYF. Written as DNA, the CDR3 is TGTGCCAGCAGTCAGATTGTAGGCATTCAGTACTTC.

The chain carries TRBV5-4 and TRBJ1-2; D not certain. The CDR3 has 14 residues. The V end was cut by 0 bases, the J end by 1 base, with 7 bases between. Germline V gene data show CDR1 as SGHNT and CDR2 as YYREEE (reference sequence). The CDR3: CASSLVRDNYGYTF. The CDR3 DNA reads as TGTGCCAGCAGCTTGGTTCGAGATAACTATGGCTACACCTTC.

V is TRBV5-6 and J is TRBJ1-2; 9 nucleotides match TRBD1. Germline V CDR1 and CDR2: SGHDT, YYEEEE. The V and J ends lost 2 bases and 3 bases, in that order; junction bases with no gene match: 2. The CDR3 has 14 amino acids. CDR3 bases: TGTGCCAGCAGCTTTGGACAGGGGTACTATGGCTACACCTTC. Amino acid sequence: CASSFGQGYYGYTF.

The V and J genes are TRBV4-3 and TRBJ2-2; the D is unclear. CDR1 and CDR2 (germline): LGHNA, YSLEER. V was cut by 1 base and J by 2 bases, with 8 bases left in between. CDR3 size: 15 residues. The CDR3 DNA sequence: TGCGCCAGCAGCCAAGTCCGCCTAAACACCGGGGAGCTGTTTTTT. Translation gives CASSQVRLNTGELFF.

The chain has TRBV30 and TRBJ2-3; 7 nucleotides line up with TRBD2. The CDR3 runs 15 residues. Germline-derived CDR1 and CDR2 are GTSNPN and SVGIG (reference sequence). The ends lost 7 bases at V and 6 bases at J; junction bases unmatched: 16. The DNA of the CDR3 is TGTGCCTTGGCCAAAACTAGCGCCCTCTTGGATACGCAGTATTTT. Its protein is CALAKTSALLDTQYF.

The chain uses TRBV19 and TRBJ1-6, with D possibly being TRBD1 (5 bases). Trimming left V 5 bases short and J 6 bases short, with 11 bases between. The CDR3 extends over 14 amino acids. Germline CDR1 reads LNHDA; CDR2 reads SQIVND (reference sequence). Written as DNA, the CDR3 is TGTGCCAGTAGTGATACAGGTGGTAATTCACCCCTCCACTTT. Amino acids: CASSDTGGNSPLHF.

J is TRBJ2-7 and V is TRBV6-5; 7 positions match TRBD2. The CDR3 consists of 14 residues. The germline V gene encodes CDR1 MNHEY and CDR2 SVGAGI. V was clipped by 2 bases and J by 2 bases; unmatched bases: 3. The CDR3 nucleotides are TGTGCCAGCAGTTACGCGGCGGGGGCCTACGAGCAGTACTTC. This encodes CASSYAAGAYEQYF.

This clone occurred a few times. CDR3: CAWSVRVEQYF. DNA of the CDR3: TGTGCCTGGAGTGTAAGGGTCGAGCAGTACTTC. The rearrangement joins TRBV30 to TRBJ2-7; D uncertain. The CDR3 is 11 residues long. Trimming stripped 0 bases from V and 6 bases from J, with 6 bases between. Germline loops: CDR1 GTSNPN, CDR2 SVGIG (reference sequence).